This is a list of T cell receptor beta chains from one sample in a study of shared clonotypes between healthy human individuals. Clones were read by immunoSEQ multiplex PCR, and TCRdb kept only the in-frame ones, dropping some. This table holds more than 2,000,000 clones, 85% to 95% found once. Sequenced sample: naive CD4+ T cells sorted from blood. The receptors shown here come from a man aged 18 to 30 in good health. Both conserved end residues are part of each CDR3. D genes are given only for firm matches. Clone size is shown for a subset of rows, as once, few, many or a class of expanded clone.

j_call: TRBJ2-7
v_call: TRBV19
clone_size: .
d_call: .
cdr3_aa: CASSISAGTTYEQYF
cdr3_nt: TGTGCCAGTAGTATATCTGCGGGGACCACTTACGAGCAGTACTTC

j_call: TRBJ2-7
v_call: TRBV7-9
clone_size: once
d_call: .
cdr3_aa: CASSRWGYTSQEYEQYF
cdr3_nt: TGTGCCAGCAGCCGATGGGGATATACCTCCCAAGAGTACGAGCAGTACTTC

j_call: TRBJ1-5
v_call: TRBV7-8
clone_size: .
d_call: .
cdr3_aa: CASRGSGGNQPQHF
cdr3_nt: TGTGCCAGCAGGGGATCAGGGGGCAATCAGCCCCAGCATTTT

j_call: TRBJ1-2
v_call: TRBV2
clone_size: .
d_call: .
cdr3_aa: CASRDNHGYTF
cdr3_nt: TGTGCCAGCAGGGACAACCATGGCTACACCTTC

j_call: TRBJ1-2
v_call: TRBV30
clone_size: once
d_call: .
cdr3_aa: CAWSVRRGGGFGYTF
cdr3_nt: TGTGCCTGGAGTGTACGGAGGGGCGGTGGGTTTGGCTACACCTTC

j_call: TRBJ1-2
v_call: TRBV18
clone_size: .
d_call: TRBD1
cdr3_aa: CASSPPSIDRAYGYTF
cdr3_nt: TGTGCCAGCTCACCTCCCTCAATAGACAGGGCCTATGGCTACACCTTC

j_call: TRBJ1-1
v_call: TRBV25-1
clone_size: .
d_call: TRBD1
cdr3_aa: CASSGRGPTEAFF
cdr3_nt: TGTGCCAGCAGTGGCAGGGGGCCTACTGAAGCTTTCTTT

j_call: TRBJ1-5
v_call: TRBV28
clone_size: .
d_call: .
cdr3_aa: CASSLLSTQPQHF
cdr3_nt: TGTGCCAGCAGTTTATTAAGTACTCAGCCCCAGCATTTT

j_call: TRBJ1-6
v_call: TRBV11-2
clone_size: few
d_call: .
cdr3_aa: CASGGRNSPLHF
cdr3_nt: TGTGCCTCCGGCGGACGGAATTCACCCCTCCACTTT

j_call: TRBJ2-7
v_call: TRBV29-1
clone_size: .
d_call: TRBD2
cdr3_aa: CSVATSGFYEQYF
cdr3_nt: TGCAGCGTTGCGACTAGCGGATTCTACGAGCAGTACTTC

j_call: TRBJ2-2
v_call: TRBV19
clone_size: .
d_call: .
cdr3_aa: CASSLVGVTGELFF
cdr3_nt: TGTGCCAGTAGTCTCGTGGGGGTAACCGGGGAGCTGTTTTTT

j_call: TRBJ2-7
v_call: TRBV10-2
clone_size: .
d_call: .
cdr3_aa: CASSATYEQYF
cdr3_nt: TGCGCCAGCAGTGCTACCTACGAGCAGTACTTC

j_call: TRBJ1-5
v_call: TRBV29-1
clone_size: once
d_call: .
cdr3_aa: CSVAGGGVGNQPQHF
cdr3_nt: TGCAGCGTTGCGGGAGGAGGGGTGGGCAATCAGCCCCAGCATTTT

j_call: TRBJ2-7
v_call: TRBV10-1
clone_size: .
d_call: .
cdr3_aa: CASSAAAEYEQYF
cdr3_nt: TGCGCCAGCAGTGCCGCGGCGGAATACGAGCAGTACTTC

j_call: TRBJ2-1
v_call: TRBV6-1
clone_size: .
d_call: .
cdr3_aa: CASSERWGRNEQFF
cdr3_nt: TGTGCCAGCAGCGAAAGGTGGGGCCGAAATGAGCAGTTCTTC

j_call: TRBJ2-7
v_call: TRBV5-4
clone_size: .
d_call: .
cdr3_aa: CASSLPGTGSYEQYF
cdr3_nt: TGTGCCAGCAGCTTGCCAGGGACGGGCTCCTACGAGCAGTACTTC

j_call: TRBJ1-5
v_call: TRBV30
clone_size: .
d_call: .
cdr3_aa: CAWGQGKNPQHF
cdr3_nt: TGTGCCTGGGGGCAGGGTAAGAATCCCCAGCATTTT

j_call: TRBJ2-5
v_call: TRBV9
clone_size: .
d_call: TRBD2
cdr3_aa: CASSPQGPGTSGETQYF
cdr3_nt: TGTGCCAGCAGCCCCCAGGGGCCGGGGACTAGTGGTGAGACCCAGTACTTC

j_call: TRBJ2-3
v_call: TRBV27
clone_size: once
d_call: TRBD2
cdr3_aa: CASSLGLAGRTDTQYF
cdr3_nt: TGTGCCAGCAGTTTGGGGCTAGCGGGGCGCACAGATACGCAGTATTTT

j_call: TRBJ1-5
v_call: TRBV10-3
clone_size: .
d_call: TRBD1
cdr3_aa: CAISGGQGDRYSNQPQHF
cdr3_nt: TGTGCCATCAGTGGTGGACAGGGGGACCGATATAGCAATCAGCCCCAGCATTTT

j_call: TRBJ2-2
v_call: TRBV6-5
clone_size: .
d_call: TRBD1
cdr3_aa: CASSTRQGSGELFF
cdr3_nt: TGTGCCAGCAGTACCCGACAGGGGTCCGGGGAGCTGTTTTTT

j_call: TRBJ2-7
v_call: TRBV5-6
clone_size: .
d_call: .
cdr3_aa: CASSPTASRRSEQYF
cdr3_nt: TGTGCCAGCAGCCCGACGGCTTCCAGAAGATCCGAGCAGTACTTC

j_call: TRBJ1-1
v_call: TRBV15
clone_size: .
d_call: .
cdr3_aa: CATSRGDRWVDTEAFF
cdr3_nt: TGTGCCACCAGCAGGGGAGACAGGTGGGTTGACACTGAAGCTTTCTTT

j_call: TRBJ2-2
v_call: TRBV6-5
clone_size: .
d_call: .
cdr3_aa: CASSYRVVATGELFF
cdr3_nt: TGTGCCAGCAGTTACAGGGTTGTGGCCACCGGGGAGCTGTTTTTT

j_call: TRBJ2-1
v_call: TRBV2
clone_size: .
d_call: TRBD1
cdr3_aa: CGQGQGAGEQFF
cdr3_nt: TGCGGGCAGGGACAGGGGGCTGGGGAGCAGTTCTTC

j_call: TRBJ2-1
v_call: TRBV5-1
clone_size: .
d_call: .
cdr3_aa: CASSDTSSYNEQFF
cdr3_nt: TGCGCCAGCAGCGATACTAGCTCCTACAATGAGCAGTTCTTC

j_call: TRBJ1-3
v_call: TRBV18
clone_size: .
d_call: .
cdr3_aa: CASSPPGTSGNTIYF
cdr3_nt: TGTGCCAGCTCACCCCCGGGGACCTCTGGAAACACCATATATTTT

j_call: TRBJ2-7
v_call: TRBV5-1
clone_size: .
d_call: .
cdr3_aa: CASSIEAAAYEQYF
cdr3_nt: TGCGCCAGCAGCATCGAAGCGGCAGCCTACGAGCAGTACTTC

j_call: TRBJ1-6
v_call: TRBV5-1
clone_size: .
d_call: .
cdr3_aa: CASSWGSNVGNSPLHF
cdr3_nt: TGCGCCAGCAGCTGGGGGTCAAATGTGGGGAATTCACCCCTCCACTTT

j_call: TRBJ2-7
v_call: TRBV10-3
clone_size: .
d_call: .
cdr3_aa: CAISDGPYEQYF
cdr3_nt: TGTGCCATCAGTGACGGCCCCTACGAGCAGTACTTC

j_call: TRBJ2-3
v_call: TRBV4-3
clone_size: .
d_call: .
cdr3_aa: CASSQGPVSSTDTQYF
cdr3_nt: TGCGCCAGCAGCCAAGGCCCAGTTTCGAGCACAGATACGCAGTATTTT

j_call: TRBJ2-3
v_call: TRBV9
clone_size: once
d_call: TRBD2
cdr3_aa: CASSVSAGLTDTQYF
cdr3_nt: TGTGCCAGCTCGGTTTCAGCGGGACTCACAGATACGCAGTATTTT

j_call: TRBJ2-3
v_call: TRBV18
clone_size: few
d_call: .
cdr3_aa: CASSPLGSSTDTQYF
cdr3_nt: TGTGCCAGCTCACCACTGGGGTCTAGCACAGATACGCAGTATTTT

j_call: TRBJ2-3
v_call: TRBV5-4
clone_size: .
d_call: .
cdr3_aa: CASSSLGGTQYF
cdr3_nt: TGTGCCAGCAGCTCCTTAGGAGGTACGCAGTATTTT

j_call: TRBJ2-1
v_call: TRBV5-4
clone_size: .
d_call: TRBD2
cdr3_aa: CASSLAGLAGDEQFF
cdr3_nt: TGTGCCAGCAGCTTGGCCGGGCTAGCGGGCGATGAGCAGTTCTTC

j_call: TRBJ1-2
v_call: TRBV5-1
clone_size: once
d_call: .
cdr3_aa: CASSLEESYGYTF
cdr3_nt: TGCGCCAGCAGCTTGGAGGAGTCCTATGGCTACACCTTC

j_call: TRBJ1-2
v_call: TRBV11-2
clone_size: .
d_call: TRBD1
cdr3_aa: CASSLGQGGGYTF
cdr3_nt: TGTGCCAGCAGCCTCGGACAGGGTGGTGGCTACACCTTC